This TCR beta chain was recovered during a study of blood T cell repertoires in COVID-19. Cohorts were based on clinical histories the participants reported. Participants classified as exposed had met a COVID-19 case within 2 weeks before study entry. Only one count was recorded for this clone. The CDR3 runs 13 residues. Germline CDR1 and CDR2: MDHEN and SYDVKM. Trimming removed 2 bases at V and 1 base at J, with 5 bases between. Authors' methods: Reference gene primers were amplified, and this amplification served to estimate nucleated cell counts. Assay: immunoSEQ multiplex PCR; the TCRdb copy retains only in-frame clones and omits some. That table furnishes V, J and clone size, whereas the DNA furnished D and trimming. The sample contains 150,000 to 200,000 clones, approximately 80% of which appear only once.

This clonotype originated in a man aged 55 to 70 who had been exposed to COVID-19. Sequenced input: PBMCs or T cells enriched from blood (not recorded which). V gene TRBV28 combines with J gene TRBJ1-1; D is uncertain. The CDR3 is CASSLKPNTEAFF. CDR3 sequence (DNA): TGTGCCAGCAGTTTAAAGCCGAACACTGAAGCTTTCTTT.